These 32 T cell receptor beta chains were sequenced from one sample in a study of control samples from healthy donors and cancer patients. TCRdb's copy holds only in-frame clones and misses some; the assay was immunoSEQ multiplex PCR. The table has around 100,000 clones, 70% to 90% seen once. Source material: blood. These receptors came from a man between 25 and 39 years old in good health.

This clone has a single count. The gene calls are TRBV6-2 or TRBV6-3 and TRBJ2-3; no clear D. The CDR3 covers 12 residues. Trimming cost V 2 bases and J 2 bases, with 2 bases left between them. In germline, CDR1 is MNHEY, CDR2 SVGEGT. In nucleotides, the CDR3 is TGTGCCAGCAGTTACGTCACAGATACGCAGTATTTT. Its translation is CASSYVTDTQYF.

This CDR3 reads CASSSNLAGFGETQYF. DNA for the CDR3: TGTGCCAGCAGCTCTAACTTAGCGGGATTCGGGGAGACCCAGTACTTC. V usage is TRBV3-1 (or the pseudogene TRBV3-2) and J usage is TRBJ2-5; 8 bases are a match to TRBD2. V lost 5 bases to trimming and J lost 5 bases; unmatched junction nucleotides: 13. Germline CDR1 is LGHDT and CDR2 is YNNKEL (reference sequence). This CDR3 is 16 amino acids long.

The chain employs TRBV6-5 and TRBJ2-1; 11 bases map to TRBD2. The V gene's germline CDR1 is MNHEY and CDR2 SVGAGI. J lost 9 bases, V lost 7 bases, and 11 bases had no gene match. This CDR3 has 15 residues. Here the CDR3 DNA reads TGTGCCAGCAACAATAGCGGGAGGGCGCGGGGTGAGCAGTTCTTC. Encoded protein: CASNNSGRARGEQFF.

This rearrangement joins TRBV19 to TRBJ2-5, with TRBD2 matching over 8 bases. Losses at the gene ends were 6 bases for V and 3 bases for J; bases not matched to a gene: 9. This CDR3 spans 15 amino acids. Germline values: CDR1 LNHDA, CDR2 SQIVND (reference sequence). The DNA for the CDR3 is TGTGCCAGTAGCGTCACCGGGAGGGCAGAAGAGACCCAGTACTTC. Its translation is CASSVTGRAEETQYF.

This chain joins TRBV14 and TRBJ1-4; D unresolved. The length of the CDR3 is 16 residues. V was clipped by 1 base and J by 0 bases, with 9 bases between them. The germline V gene has CDR1 SGHDN and CDR2 FVKESK. This chain's CDR3 is CASSQVDVTTNEKLFF. The CDR3 region has the DNA TGTGCCAGCAGCCAAGTAGACGTCACAACTAATGAAAAACTGTTTTTT.

The chain couples TRBV5-1 to TRBJ2-3; D is uncertain. Looked up from germline, CDR1 is SGHRS and CDR2 is YFSETQ. Trimming removed 1 base at V and 6 bases at J, with 9 bases between. The CDR3 is made up of 13 amino acids. The CDR3 DNA reads as TGCGCCAGCAGCTTGTTGGGCCCGGATACGCAGTATTTT. The encoded protein is CASSLLGPDTQYF.

The chain uses TRBV28 and TRBJ2-5; possibly TRBD1 for D (6 bases). The CDR3 runs 14 residues. V lost 8 bases and J lost 2, with 15 bases in between. Germline values: CDR1 MDHEN, CDR2 SYDVKM. The CDR3 bases are TGTGCCAGCCTCCCTGGACAGCTACAAGAGACCCAGTACTTC. Translation: CASLPGQLQETQYF. The full variable domain, completed using reference TRBV28 and TRBJ2-5, is DVKVTQSSRYLVKRTGEKVFLECVQDMDHENMFWYRQDPGLGLRLIYFSYDVKMKEKGDIPEGYSVSREKKERFSLILESASTNQTSMYLCASLPGQLQETQYFGPGTRLLVL.

The rearrangement uses TRBV27 and TRBJ1-1, with D unresolved. The CDR3 is made up of 13 amino acids. In germline, CDR1 is MNHEY, CDR2 SMNVEV (reference sequence). V lost 5 bases and J lost 3, with 10 bases in between. CDR3 region: CASSRSRDTEAFF. As DNA, the CDR3 is TGTGCCAGCAGTCGGAGTAGGGACACTGAAGCTTTCTTT.

V gene TRBV30 combines with J gene TRBJ2-3; 7 bases are a match to TRBD1. With 5 bases clipped from V and 0 bases from J, the junction kept 8 bases outside the gene matches. Germline lookup yields CDR1 GTSNPN and CDR2 SVGIG (reference sequence). The CDR3 runs 15 residues. DNA of the CDR3: TGTGCCTGGGGGGGCGGACAGGCGAGCACAGATACGCAGTATTTT. Encoded protein: CAWGGGQASTDTQYF.

The chain carries TRBV5-1 and TRBJ1-4, with 7 nucleotides matching TRBD1. The CDR3 is 15 residues long. Germline CDR1 is SGHRS and CDR2 is YFSETQ. V lost 4 bases and J lost 6; bases outside the gene matches: 9. The CDR3 region is CASSTGQVPYEKLFF. DNA of the CDR3: TGCGCCAGCAGCACCGGACAGGTCCCTTATGAAAAACTGTTTTTT.

This clone occurred a few times. The chain is built from TRBV12-3 or TRBV12-4 and TRBJ1-5; the D gene is possibly TRBD1 (6 bases). The CDR3 runs to 13 residues. V was cut by 7 bases and J by 3 bases, with 10 bases left in between. In DNA form, the CDR3 reads TGTGCCAGCAAAAGGGGGGACAATCAGCCCCAGCATTTT. Translation gives CASKRGDNQPQHF.

V is TRBV27 and J is TRBJ1-4, with 9 positions matching TRBD1. With V trimmed by 7 bases and J by 8 bases, 11 bases remained unmatched. From germline, CDR1 is MNHEY and CDR2 SMNVEV (reference sequence). CDR3 length equals 15 residues. CDR3 DNA: TGTGCCAGCACCGCACAGGGGGCCGGAGGAGAAAAACTGTTTTTT. Translation gives CASTAQGAGGEKLFF.

The CDR3 region is CASSVDAITGLDTQYF. The CDR3 DNA follows: TGTGCCAGCAGCGTAGACGCCATCACGGGGCTTGACACGCAGTATTTT. This rearrangement joins TRBV9 to TRBJ2-3, with D perhaps matching TRBD1 or TRBD2 (5 bases each). Trimming left V 0 bases short and J 9 bases short, with 20 bases between. The CDR3 contains 16 residues. From germline, CDR1 is SGDLS and CDR2 YYNGEE.

This rearrangement joins TRBV7-9 to TRBJ2-1; maybe TRBD1 (5 bases). In germline, CDR1 is SEHNR, CDR2 FQNEAQ (reference sequence). This CDR3 is built from 13 residues. Trimming took off 5 bases at V and 9 bases at J, with 14 bases between the two ends. CDR3 bases: TGTGCCAGCAGCCGTCAACAGGTCCCTGAGCAGTTCTTC. This gives the protein CASSRQQVPEQFF.

The chain links TRBV6-5 to TRBJ1-4; no reliable D call. The germline V gene has CDR1 MNHEY and CDR2 SVGAGI. V was pared by 2 bases and J by 8 bases, with 12 bases between. The CDR3 has 14 residues. The CDR3 DNA is TGTGCCAGCAGTTACCGGCCTCCGGGAGAAAAACTGTTTTTT. Protein sequence: CASSYRPPGEKLFF.

V usage is TRBV3-1 (or the pseudogene TRBV3-2) and J usage is TRBJ2-3, with D perhaps assigned TRBD1 or TRBD2 (5 bases each). The CDR3 consists of 16 residues. V was cut by 0 bases and J by 2 bases, with 12 bases left in between. Per germline, CDR1 LGHDT and CDR2 YNNKEL (reference sequence). DNA of the CDR3: TGTGCCAGCAGCCAAGATGGTTGGGACCCCACAGATACGCAGTATTTT. As protein: CASSQDGWDPTDTQYF.

Concerning this clone: The sample has other DNA sequences that encode this CDR3 too. The chain is built from TRBV7-2 and TRBJ1-1, with D maybe TRBD1 (5 bases). Between the trimmed V and J ends, which lost 1 base and 2 bases, there was a span of 8 bases. Looked up from germline, CDR1 is SGHTA and CDR2 is FQGNSA. The CDR3 is 14 amino acids. In DNA form, the CDR3 reads TGTGCCAGCAGCTTAGGACAGTTAAACACTGAAGCTTTCTTT. Amino acid sequence: CASSLGQLNTEAFF. The entire variable domain, with the rest obtained from reference TRBV7-2 and TRBJ1-1, is as follows: GAGVSQSPSNKVTEKGKDVELRCDPISGHTALYWYRQSLGQGLEFLIYFQGNSAPDKSGLPSDRFSAERTGGSVSTLTIQRTQQEDSAVYLCASSLGQLNTEAFFGQGTRLTVV.

The J gene is TRBJ2-7, the V gene TRBV5-4; a weak D match, TRBD2 (6 bases). Germline V CDR1 and CDR2: SGHNT, YYREEE (reference sequence). Trimming removed 0 bases at V and 1 base at J, with 17 bases between. This CDR3 has 17 residues. The CDR3 DNA reads TGTGCCAGCAGCTTGGCCGGGCAGGGAGGTAGGTCCTACGAGCAGTACTTC. This sequence encodes CASSLAGQGGRSYEQYF.

V and J are TRBV24-1 and TRBJ1-6; D remains ambiguous. CDR3 size: 14 residues. Per the germline V gene, CDR1 is KGHDR and CDR2 is SFDVKD. Trimming left V 4 bases short and J 7 bases short, with 10 bases between. CDR3: CATSDRFDNSPLHF. The CDR3 region has the DNA TGTGCCACCAGTGACCGGTTCGACAATTCACCCCTCCACTTT.

This sequence joins TRBV9 and TRBJ2-1; the D is unclear. V was clipped by 3 bases and J by 6 bases, with 7 bases between them. Germline V gene data show CDR1 as SGDLS and CDR2 as YYNGEE. The CDR3 extends over 12 amino acids. The CDR3, as DNA: TGTGCCAGCAGCGGCAAAAGCAATGAGCAGTTCTTC. It translates to CASSGKSNEQFF. Complete variable domain (other parts from reference TRBV9 and TRBJ2-1): DSGVTQTPKHLITATGQRVTLRCSPRSGDLSVYWYQQSLDQGLQFLIQYYNGEERAKGNILERFSAQQFPDLHSELNLSSLELGDSALYFCASSGKSNEQFFGPGTRLTVL.

This sequence joins TRBV14 and TRBJ2-3; no clear D gene. The germline V gene has CDR1 SGHDN and CDR2 FVKESK. The CDR3 is 13 residues long. V was cut by 9 bases and J by 4 bases, with 14 bases left in between. The CDR3 DNA sequence: TGTGCCAGAGAAGGACCCCCTGCAGATACGCAGTATTTT. This codes for CAREGPPADTQYF. Full variable domain (rest looked up from reference TRBV14 and TRBJ2-3): EAGVTQFPSHSVIEKGQTVTLRCDPISGHDNLYWYRRVMGKEIKFLLHFVKESKQDESGMPNNRFLAERTGGTYSTLKVQPAELEDSGVYFCAREGPPADTQYFGPGTRLTVL.

The chain has TRBV7-2 and TRBJ2-1; 7 bases fit TRBD1. The CDR3 is 14 amino acids. Per the germline V gene, CDR1 is SGHTA and CDR2 is FQGNSA. The junction had 15 bases not matched to a gene; V was cut back by 9 bases and J by 10 bases. The CDR3 DNA sequence: TGTGCCAGTACCGAGACAGGGCATATCCGGGAGCAGTTCTTC. It yields the protein CASTETGHIREQFF.

The rearrangement links TRBV10-3 to TRBJ1-5; possibly TRBD1 for D (5 bases). The CDR3 covers 13 residues. The germline V gene encodes CDR1 ENHRY and CDR2 SYGVKD. V shed 5 bases and J shed 1 base, with 6 bases lying between them. In DNA, the CDR3 is TGTGCCATCAGTCGGGACAGCAATCAGCCCCAGCATTTT. Amino acids: CAISRDSNQPQHF.

This chain uses TRBV18 with TRBJ1-2; D perhaps matches TRBD1 (5 bases). Trimming removed 4 bases at V and 0 bases at J, with 9 bases between. Looked up from germline, CDR1 is KGHSH and CDR2 is LQKENI. The CDR3 extends over 14 amino acids. The chain's CDR3 is CASSRSTANYGYTF. The CDR3 bases are TGTGCCAGCTCACGATCGACAGCTAACTATGGCTACACCTTC. Full variable domain (missing parts from reference TRBV18 and TRBJ1-2): NAGVMQNPRHLVRRRGQEARLRCSPMKGHSHVYWYRQLPEEGLKFMVYLQKENIIDESGMPKERFSAEFPKEGPSILRIQQVVRGDSAAYFCASSRSTANYGYTFGSGTRLTVV.

To note about this clone: Other DNA sequences within the sample encode an identical CDR3. The rearrangement links TRBV9 to TRBJ2-7; D is unclear. The V end was cut by 0 bases, the J end by 1 base, with 8 bases between. In germline, CDR1 is SGDLS, CDR2 YYNGEE. This CDR3 contains 14 residues. The CDR3 bases are TGTGCCAGCAGCGTAGTACCCGGTTCCTACGAGCAGTACTTC. Translated, it gives CASSVVPGSYEQYF.

This clone was seen just once. The rearrangement uses TRBV4-1 and TRBJ1-5; D might be TRBD1 (5 bases). V was trimmed by 0 bases and J by 9 bases, leaving 12 bases between them. The CDR3 totals 14 residues. Germline CDR1 MGHRA, CDR2 YSYEKL. CDR3 amino acids: CASSQERGLRPQHF. In DNA, the CDR3 is TGCGCCAGCAGCCAAGAAAGGGGCCTCCGGCCCCAGCATTTT.

This clone was detected once. The chain combines TRBV30 with TRBJ1-1, with 8 bases lining up with TRBD1. The trim removed 0 bases at V and 10 bases at J, leaving 10 bases unmatched. The CDR3 contains 14 residues. Germline assignment: CDR1 GTSNPN and CDR2 SVGIG (reference sequence). The CDR3 DNA is TGTGCCTGGAGTGTCAGTATGATACAGGGGGGAGCTTTCTTT. Residues: CAWSVSMIQGGAFF. The full variable domain, with the rest looked up from reference TRBV30 and TRBJ1-1, is SQTIHQWPATLVQPVGSPLSLECTVEGTSNPNLYWYRQAAGRGLQLLFYSVGIGQISSEVPQNLSASRPQDRQFILSSKKLLLSDSGFYLCAWSVSMIQGGAFFGQGTRLTVV.

This chain connects TRBV27 to TRBJ1-3, with D possibly being TRBD1 (6 bases). The CDR3 covers 16 residues. With 4 bases removed from V and 0 bases from J, the gap between germline ends came to 13 bases. CDR1 is MNHEY, CDR2 SMNVEV, per germline (reference sequence). The CDR3 sequence: CASSSGTPSSGNTIYF. In DNA form, the CDR3 reads TGTGCCAGCAGTTCCGGGACACCAAGCTCTGGAAACACCATATATTTT.

V is TRBV28 and J is TRBJ1-4, with D perhaps matching TRBD1 (5 bases). Looked up from germline, CDR1 is MDHEN and CDR2 is SYDVKM. The V end lost 5 bases, the J end lost 11 bases, and 18 bases lay between the germline ends. There are 14 residues in the CDR3. As DNA, the CDR3 is TGTGCCAGCAGTACGCCGCGGGACTCGCCGAAACTGTTTTTT. This codes for CASSTPRDSPKLFF.

This clone appeared once. The chain recombines TRBV5-4 with TRBJ2-1; 13 positions match TRBD2. Germline-derived CDR1 and CDR2 are SGHNT and YYREEE (reference sequence). Trimming took 4 bases from V and 7 from J; bases not matched to a gene: 5. This CDR3 has 15 amino acids. The CDR3 sequence: CASSPGTSGINEQFF. The CDR3 DNA reads TGTGCCAGCAGCCCTGGGACTAGCGGGATTAATGAGCAGTTCTTC.

The rearrangement joins TRBV10-2 to TRBJ2-5; D tentatively fits TRBD1 or TRBD2 (5 bases each). V lost 9 bases to trimming and J lost 5 bases, with 19 bases between them. This CDR3 is 14 amino acids long. Per the germline V gene, CDR1 is WSHSY and CDR2 is SAAADI. The CDR3 DNA reads as TGCGCCAGTTCCCGGGACCCTCGAGGCGAGACCCAGTACTTC. Protein: CASSRDPRGETQYF.

The chain recombines TRBV6-5 with TRBJ2-1; TRBD2 might be the D (6 bases). The germline gives CDR1 MNHEY, CDR2 SVGAGI. The CDR3 has 13 amino acids. The V gene lost 11 bases and the J gene lost 1 base, with 12 bases spanning the gap. CDR3 coding DNA: TGTGCCTCGGCGCGGGATTCCTACAATGAGCAGTTCTTC. This codes for CASARDSYNEQFF.